Listed here is a single TCR beta chain. The CDR3 is made up of 15 amino acids. The V gene's germline CDR1 is SEHNR and CDR2 FQNEAQ (reference sequence). The V and J ends lost 4 bases and 3 bases respectively, with 14 bases between them. Profiled with immunoSEQ multiplex PCR; TCRdb holds only in-frame clones, not every one. The repertoire has about 64,000 clones, approximately 90% of them found once; the top ten carry 1% to 1.5%. The sample originates from a study of T cell changes during pregnancy in multiple sclerosis. Sequenced material: peripheral blood, taken in the second trimester of pregnancy. The clonotype originates from a female donor with multiple sclerosis, enrolled in a pregnancy study. The chain couples TRBV7-9 to TRBJ2-3; perhaps TRBD2 as D (6 bases). The CDR3 DNA is TGTGCCAGCAGCTCTCGGCGCCGGGGGACAGATACGCAGTATTTT. The encoded protein is CASSSRRRGTDTQYF.